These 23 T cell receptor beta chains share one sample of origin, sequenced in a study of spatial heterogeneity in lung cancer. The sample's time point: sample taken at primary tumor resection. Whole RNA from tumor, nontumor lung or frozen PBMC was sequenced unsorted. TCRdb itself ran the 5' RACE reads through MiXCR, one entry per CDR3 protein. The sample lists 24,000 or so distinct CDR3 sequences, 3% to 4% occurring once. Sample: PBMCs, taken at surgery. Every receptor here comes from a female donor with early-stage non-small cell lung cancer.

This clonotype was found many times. Here the CDR3 DNA reads TGTGCCAGCTCACTATCTAGCGGGAGGGCCGTGGAGACCCAGTACTTC. As protein: CASSLSSGRAVETQYF. The chain employs TRBV18 and TRBJ2-5; 12 positions match TRBD2. V was clipped by 4 bases and J by 5 bases; unmatched bases: 8. The germline V gene has CDR1 KGHSH and CDR2 LQKENI. This CDR3 is built from 16 residues.

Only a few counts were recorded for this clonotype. As DNA, the CDR3 is TGTGCCAGCAGCTCGGACAGCCACTATGGCTACACCTTC. Translation gives CASSSDSHYGYTF. This rearrangement joins TRBV5-8 to TRBJ1-2; TRBD1 might be the D (6 bases). Germline-derived CDR1 and CDR2 are SGHTS and YDEGEE. The CDR3 is made up of 13 amino acids. V was pared by 3 bases and J by 3 bases, with 9 bases between. The complete variable domain, with remaining parts taken from reference TRBV5-8 and TRBJ1-2, reads EAGVTQSPTHLIKTRGQQATLRCSPISGHTSVYWYQQALGLGLQFLLWYDEGEERNRGNFPPRFSGRQFPNYSSELNVNALELEDSALYLCASSSDSHYGYTFGSGTRLTVV.

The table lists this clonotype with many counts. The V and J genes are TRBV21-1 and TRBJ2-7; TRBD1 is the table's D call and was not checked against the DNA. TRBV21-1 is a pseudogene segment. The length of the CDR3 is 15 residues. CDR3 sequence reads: CASPLRDRGINEQYF. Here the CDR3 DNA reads TGTGCCAGCCCCCTCCGGGACAGGGGGATAAACGAGCAGTACTTC.

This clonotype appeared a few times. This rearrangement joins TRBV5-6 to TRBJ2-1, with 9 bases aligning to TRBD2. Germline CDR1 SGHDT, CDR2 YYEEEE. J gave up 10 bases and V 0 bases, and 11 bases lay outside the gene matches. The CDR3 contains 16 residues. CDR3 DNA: TGTGCCAGCAGCTTGGCCCCAAGCGGGGGGCCGCGGGAGCAGTTCTTC. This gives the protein CASSLAPSGGPREQFF.

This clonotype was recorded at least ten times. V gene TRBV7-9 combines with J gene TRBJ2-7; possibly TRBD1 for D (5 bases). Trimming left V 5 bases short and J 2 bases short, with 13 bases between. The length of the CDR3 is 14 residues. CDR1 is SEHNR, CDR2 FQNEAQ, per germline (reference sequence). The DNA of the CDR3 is TGTGCCAGCAGCCTCGACACAGGCCCCTACGAGCAGTACTTC. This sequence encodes CASSLDTGPYEQYF.

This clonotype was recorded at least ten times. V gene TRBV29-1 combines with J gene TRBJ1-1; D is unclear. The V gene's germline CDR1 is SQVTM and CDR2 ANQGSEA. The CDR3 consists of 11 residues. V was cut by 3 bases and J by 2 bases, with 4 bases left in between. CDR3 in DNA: TGCAGCGTTGATGGTAACACTGAAGCTTTCTTT. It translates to CSVDGNTEAFF.

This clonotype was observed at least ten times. Here the CDR3 reads CASSKGGGAANTGELFF. CDR3 DNA sequence: TGTGCCAGCAGTAAGGGAGGAGGAGCCGCGAACACCGGGGAGCTGTTTTTT. The chain is built from TRBV9 and TRBJ2-2, with a tentative D call TRBD2 (6 bases). Germline V gene data show CDR1 as SGDLS and CDR2 as YYNGEE. The CDR3 runs to 17 residues. Between the trimmed V and J ends, which lost 5 bases and 0 bases, there was a span of 17 bases.

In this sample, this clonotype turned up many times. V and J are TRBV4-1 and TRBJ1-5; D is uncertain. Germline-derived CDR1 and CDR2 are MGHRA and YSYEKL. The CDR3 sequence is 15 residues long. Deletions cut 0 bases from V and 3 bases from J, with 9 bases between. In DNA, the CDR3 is TGCGCCAGCAGCCAAGATCGGGGAATCAATCAGCCCCAGCATTTT. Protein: CASSQDRGINQPQHF.

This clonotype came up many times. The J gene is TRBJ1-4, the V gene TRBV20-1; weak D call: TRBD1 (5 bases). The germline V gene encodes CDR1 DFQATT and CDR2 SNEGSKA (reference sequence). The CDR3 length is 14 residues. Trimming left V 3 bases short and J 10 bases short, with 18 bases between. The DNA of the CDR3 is TGCAGTGCTAGGAGGGGCCTAGAGGCTGGAAAACTGTTTTTT. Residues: CSARRGLEAGKLFF.

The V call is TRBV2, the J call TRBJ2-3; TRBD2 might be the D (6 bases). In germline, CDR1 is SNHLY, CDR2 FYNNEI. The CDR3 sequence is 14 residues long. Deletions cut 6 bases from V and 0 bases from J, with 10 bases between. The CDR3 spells CASRDLASTDTQYF. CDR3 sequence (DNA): TGTGCCAGCAGAGACCTAGCGAGCACAGATACGCAGTATTTT.

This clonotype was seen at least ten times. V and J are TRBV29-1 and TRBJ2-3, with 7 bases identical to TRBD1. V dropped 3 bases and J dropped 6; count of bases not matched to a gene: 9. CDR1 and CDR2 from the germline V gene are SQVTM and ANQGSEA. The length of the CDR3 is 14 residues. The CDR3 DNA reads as TGCAGCGTTGAGGGACAGACCTTAAGGGATACGCAGTATTTT. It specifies CSVEGQTLRDTQYF.

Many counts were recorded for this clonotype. The CDR3 DNA is TGTGCCAGCAGTGATGGAGGGACCTACGAGCAGTACTTC. Protein product: CASSDGGTYEQYF. The V gene is TRBV25-1, the J gene TRBJ2-7; TRBD2 is a possible D gene (6 bases). The CDR3 is made up of 13 amino acids. With 3 bases removed from V and 2 bases from J, the gap between germline ends came to 8 bases. Per germline, CDR1 MGHDK and CDR2 SYGVNS.

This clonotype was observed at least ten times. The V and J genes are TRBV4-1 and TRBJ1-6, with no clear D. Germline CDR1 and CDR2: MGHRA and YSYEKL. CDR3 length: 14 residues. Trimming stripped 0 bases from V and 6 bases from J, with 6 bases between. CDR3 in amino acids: CASSQDLGNSPLHF. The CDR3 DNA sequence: TGCGCCAGCAGCCAAGATCTCGGTAATTCACCCCTCCACTTT.

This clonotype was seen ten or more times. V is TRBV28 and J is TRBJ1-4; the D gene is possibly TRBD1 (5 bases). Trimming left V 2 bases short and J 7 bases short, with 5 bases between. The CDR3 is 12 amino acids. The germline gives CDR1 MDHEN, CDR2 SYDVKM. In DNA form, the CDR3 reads TGTGCCAGCAGTTTAGGGGGTGAAAAACTGTTTTTT. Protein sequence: CASSLGGEKLFF.

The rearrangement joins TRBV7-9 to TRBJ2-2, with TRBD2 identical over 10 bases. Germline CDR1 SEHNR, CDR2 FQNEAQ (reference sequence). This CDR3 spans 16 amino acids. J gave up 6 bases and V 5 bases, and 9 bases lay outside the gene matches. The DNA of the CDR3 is TGTGCCAGCAGCCCCGGGACTAGCGCGAAGTCCGGGGAGCTGTTTTTT. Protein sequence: CASSPGTSAKSGELFF.

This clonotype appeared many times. CDR3: CASSLGREGHFTQYF. CDR3 coding DNA: TGTGCCAGCAGCTTAGGGCGGGAGGGCCATTTTACGCAGTATTTT. The chain combines TRBV7-2 with TRBJ2-3; 9 nucleotides agree with TRBD2. The CDR3 totals 15 residues. Trimming removed 1 base from V and 8 bases from J; junction bases left unmatched: 7. Germline V gene lookup returns CDR1 SGHTA and CDR2 FQGNSA.

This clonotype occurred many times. CDR3: CASSPPGSGTYEQYF. DNA of the CDR3: TGTGCCAGCAGCCCCCCGGGTAGCGGGACCTACGAGCAGTACTTC. The chain carries TRBV4-2 and TRBJ2-7; 8 bases are a match to TRBD2. After removal of 4 bases from V and 2 bases from J, the junction contained 7 bases not matched to a gene. The germline gives CDR1 LGHNA, CDR2 YNFKEQ. This CDR3 is built from 15 residues.

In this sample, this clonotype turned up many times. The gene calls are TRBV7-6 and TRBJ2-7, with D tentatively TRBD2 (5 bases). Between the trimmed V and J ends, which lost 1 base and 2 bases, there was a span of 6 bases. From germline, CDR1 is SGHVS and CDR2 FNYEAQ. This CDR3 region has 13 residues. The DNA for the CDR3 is TGTGCCAGCAGCTTAGGGGAGACCTACGAGCAGTACTTC. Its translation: CASSLGETYEQYF. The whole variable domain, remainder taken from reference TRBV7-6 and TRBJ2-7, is GAGVSQSPRYKVTKRGQDVALRCDPISGHVSLYWYRQALGQGPEFLTYFNYEAQQDKSGLPNDRFSAERPEGSISTLTIQRTEQRDSAMYRCASSLGETYEQYFGPGTRLTVT.

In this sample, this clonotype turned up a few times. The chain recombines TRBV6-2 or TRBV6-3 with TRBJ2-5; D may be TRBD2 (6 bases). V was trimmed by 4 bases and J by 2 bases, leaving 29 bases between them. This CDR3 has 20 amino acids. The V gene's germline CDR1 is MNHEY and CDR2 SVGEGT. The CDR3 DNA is TGTGCCAGCAGTTCGTCGGGACTGATGGCAGGCGCCTTCTTTCAAGAGACCCAGTACTTC. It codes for CASSSSGLMAGAFFQETQYF.

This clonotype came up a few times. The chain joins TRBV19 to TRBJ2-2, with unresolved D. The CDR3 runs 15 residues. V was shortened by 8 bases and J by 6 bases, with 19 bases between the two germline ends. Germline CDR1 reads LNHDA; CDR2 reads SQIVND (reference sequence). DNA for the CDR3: TGTGCCAGTTCGGATGCGGCTCGCCCCCCCGGGGAGCTGTTTTTT. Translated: CASSDAARPPGELFF.

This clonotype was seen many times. This CDR3 reads CASSRGQGNEQYF. The CDR3, as DNA: TGTGCCAGCAGCCGAGGGCAGGGTAACGAGCAGTACTTC. J is TRBJ2-7 and V is TRBV14; D is perhaps TRBD1 or TRBD2 (5 bases each). The CDR3 is 13 residues long. Trimming took off 4 bases at V and 5 bases at J, with 12 bases between the two ends. Germline CDR1 SGHDN, CDR2 FVKESK.

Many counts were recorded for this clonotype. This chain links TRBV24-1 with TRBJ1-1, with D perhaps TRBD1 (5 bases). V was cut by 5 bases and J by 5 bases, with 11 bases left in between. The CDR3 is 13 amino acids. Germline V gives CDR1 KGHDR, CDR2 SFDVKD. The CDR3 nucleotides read TGTGCCACCAGTGTCCCAGGGCAGACTGAAGCTTTCTTT. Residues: CATSVPGQTEAFF.

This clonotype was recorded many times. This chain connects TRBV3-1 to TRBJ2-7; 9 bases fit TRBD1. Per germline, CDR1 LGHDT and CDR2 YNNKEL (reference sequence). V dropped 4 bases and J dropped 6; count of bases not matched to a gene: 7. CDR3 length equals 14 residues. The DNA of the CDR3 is TGTGCCAGCAGCCTCGGGACAGGGTGGAGCGAGCAGTACTTC. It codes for CASSLGTGWSEQYF.